The 3 T cell receptor beta chains given below trace back to one sample, sequenced in a study of T cell repertoires in cytomegalovirus infection. TCRdb fed the reads into MiXCR, producing one record per CDR3 protein. Altogether around 630,000 distinct CDR3 sequences are present, roughly 24% being singletons, with the ten largest covering approximately 8%. Sequencing input: CD8+ T cells from PBMCs. All receptors derive from a human donor in good health (CMV status not recorded). Some clones in this sample may be carry-over from other donors' samples.

The chain uses TRBV7-8 and TRBJ2-3, with 10 bases identical to TRBD2. J lost 0 bases, V lost 4 bases, and 10 bases had no gene match. CDR3 length: 18 amino acids. Germline V gene sequence: CDR1 SGHVS, CDR2 FQNEAQ. The CDR3 DNA reads TGTGCCAGCAGCTCCGACCTAGGACTAGCGGATAGCACAGATACGCAGTATTTT. Translated, it gives CASSSDLGLADSTDTQYF.

The chain joins TRBV6-1 to TRBJ2-1; 7 bases line up with TRBD1. Germline CDR1 is MNHNS and CDR2 is SASEGT. Losses at the gene ends were 0 bases for V and 7 bases for J; bases not matched to a gene: 6. This CDR3 has 15 residues. CDR3 sequence reads: CASSEAGGSGNEQFF. CDR3 DNA sequence: TGTGCCAGCAGTGAAGCAGGGGGCTCGGGGAATGAGCAGTTCTTC.

The chain links TRBV6-8 to TRBJ1-1, with D unresolved. V was cut by 10 bases and J by 5 bases, with 11 bases left in between. In germline, CDR1 is MNHGY, CDR2 SAAAGT. The CDR3 has 11 residues. CDR3 DNA: TGTGCCACCGCGGCCCGGACTGAAGCTTTCTTT. It codes for CATAARTEAFF.